This T cell receptor (beta chain) was captured in a study of T cell responses to AZD1222 COVID-19 vaccine (dated by TCRdb to about 2021). For the wider study: TCR sequencing was performed for 233 trial participants, of whom some 200 were given two doses of AZD1222 and some 25 were given two doses of MenACWY control vaccine. Enrollment into the trials was organized by age into subgroups of 18-55, 56-69 and 70-plus years, and those subgroups contained roughly 150, 30 and 60 TCR-sequenced participants, respectively. Overall results and qualifications from the work: Only six AZD1222 recipients were SARS-CoV-2 seropositive at baseline, limiting conclusions about previously exposed vaccinees. Participants were mostly white British, with more females than males. The authors suggested clonal diversity may have been underestimated. Reportedly, close to half of the unique spike-specific TCRs recognized epitopes lying outside the regions that are mutated in the B.1.351 and B.1.1.7 variants. Spike-specific TCR breadth and depth rose significantly after two AZD1222 doses compared with day 0 and with MenACWY recipients. The whole spike protein was spanned by vaccine-associated CD4 TCRs, and dominant responses were seen in regions 160-218 and 743-854. The 56-69-year group was small, and its depth increase did not reach significance, likely because of low power. Because no day 14 peak-response samples were available, repertoires were characterized only after the peak T cell response.

V trim: 0 bases; J trim: 4 bases; unmatched bases: 5. Inclusive of the bounding cysteine and phenylalanine, the CDR3 is 15 residues long. Only CDR3 DNA remains: 45 bases, in frame from the first base. The germline V gene (reference sequence) yields LGHDT for CDR1 and YNNKEL for CDR2. The sample's time point label, in plain terms: about 28 days (+/-7) after the second vaccine dose. AZD1222 recipients given second doses at about 4 weeks or at about 12 weeks were pooled, since spike-specific TCR depth and breadth were not found to differ between the two schedules. The vaccinee samples were drawn from two UK trials, COV001 and COV002, one of which was a single-blind randomized controlled phase 2/3 trial testing AZD1222 (ChAdOx1 nCoV-19) in healthy adults. For TCRbeta chain sequencing, PBMC samples were collected from trial participants at day 0 and at day 28 after the second dose. The CDR3 regions of human TCRbeta chains were subjected to immunosequencing. As for the original processing: Repertoire TCRs were matched against a reference library of SARS-CoV-2-specific TCRs generated with the MIRA antigen-specificity platform. Breadth was defined as the fraction of unique TCRs that were SARS-CoV-2-associated, and depth was defined as the fraction of total T cells that were SARS-CoV-2-associated. Each spike-specific TCR was assigned to its reactive spike region and to a CD4 or CD8 class using the MIRA data. Log10-transformed breadth and depth values were compared by one-way ANOVA with Sidak's multiple comparisons tests. In its TCRdb copy, this immuneACCESS table keeps in-frame sequences only and misses some clones. Where compared with another copy, unresolved V genes explain less than half of these, and the others have no known cause. The DNA gave D and trimming, while V, J and clone size come from that table. This sample has some 280,000 clones in its table, and almost 95% of those were observed once. The ten largest clones represent roughly 0.5% of the sample.

Turning to this clone: What this receptor recognizes is not known. No base-level quality is on record; no much larger clone is a single base apart.

The TCR sequence derives from an adult who received the AZD1222 COVID-19 vaccine. The sequence joins TRBV3-1 (or the pseudogene TRBV3-2) to TRBJ1-2, and 7 junction bases match TRBD1. This material consisted of peripheral blood, taken 28 days after the second AZD1222 dose. The CDR3 is CASSQDWGTVYGYTF. DNA sequence: TGTGCCAGCAGCCAAGATTGGGGGACAGTCTATGGCTACACCTTC.